The next 14 T cell receptor beta chains were all read from a single sample in a study of T cells in women clearing cervical HPV infection. Sequencing was performed with immunoSEQ multiplex PCR; in TCRdb, only in-frame clones are kept and a portion is missing. Its clone listing holds 23,000 or so clones. Material for sequencing was blood buffy coat. These receptors were obtained from a woman between 18 and 70 years old with a cervical HPV16 infection that either progressed to CIN3+ or cleared (not recorded which).

To note about this clone: The read comes to an end 3 residues before the CDR3 does, leaving the germline J gene to fill in the end. The chain uses TRBV5-6 and TRBJ2-7, with D possibly matching TRBD2 (6 bases). Germline CDR1 is SGHDT and CDR2 is YYEEEE. V was pared by 10 bases and J by 0 bases, with 17 bases between. CDR3 size: 14 residues. The CDR3 bases that were read are TGTGCCTCGGAGGGGAGCGGGTCCTCCTACGAG. This translates into CASEGSGSSYE. The full-length CDR3 reads as CASEGSGSSYEQYF.

In regard to this clone: The CDR3 end falls 3 residues outside the read, so it is completed with the germline J gene. The chain links TRBV7-6 to TRBJ2-1; 7 bases map to TRBD2. There are 14 residues in the CDR3. CDR1 SGHVS and CDR2 FNYEAQ come from the germline V gene. Trimming at V came to 6 bases and at J to 8 bases, leaving 10 bases not matched to a gene. CDR3 in amino acids: CASRKRTSSDEQFF. CDR3 bases read: TGTGCCAGCAGAAAGAGGACTAGTTCTGATGAG. Variable domain in full (rest from reference TRBV7-6 and TRBJ2-1): GAGVSQSPRYKVTKRGQDVALRCDPISGHVSLYWYRQALGQGPEFLTYFNYEAQQDKSGLPNDRFSAERPEGSISTLTIQRTEQRDSAMYRCASRKRTSSDEQFFGPGTRLTVL.

As concerns this clone: The read ends 3 residues shy of where the CDR3 ends; the end is completed using the germline J gene. The chain is built from TRBV6-1 and TRBJ2-3, with D perhaps matching TRBD1 (5 bases). Per the germline V gene, CDR1 is MNHNS and CDR2 is SASEGT. This CDR3 comprises 14 residues. The CDR3 sequence: CASSEYLGAQPQYF. The sequenced part of the CDR3 DNA is TGTGCCAGCAGTGAATATCTTGGGGCTCAGCCG.

A word on this clone: The missing CDR3 end, 3 residues past where the read stops, is filled in from the germline J gene. The gene calls are TRBV6-4 and TRBJ1-6; 8 nucleotides match TRBD1. Losses at the gene ends were 3 bases for V and 6 bases for J; bases not matched to a gene: 4. The CDR3 spans 15 residues. Germline values: CDR1 MRHNA, CDR2 SNTAGT. CDR3 region: CASSENRGVNSPLHF. The CDR3 bases that were read are TGTGCCAGCAGTGAGAACAGGGGGGTTAATTCACCC.

As regards this clone: The CDR3 is cut off 3 residues early in the read; its end comes from the germline J gene. The chain joins TRBV5-5 to TRBJ2-7; tentative D call: TRBD1 (6 bases). The length of the CDR3 is 14 residues. Germline CDR1 and CDR2: SGHKS and YYEKEE (reference sequence). The germline V and J ends were trimmed by 4 bases and 6 bases, with 17 bases remaining between them. The covered CDR3 bases are TGTGCCAGCAGCCTGGTCGGTCAGGGGAGCGAG. This codes for CASSLVGQGSE. The entire CDR3 protein reads CASSLVGQGSEQYF.

As to this clone: The sequence runs out 3 residues before the end of the CDR3; the remainder is reconstructed from the germline J gene. Other DNA sequences in this sample translate to the same CDR3. This chain joins TRBV10-1 and TRBJ2-7, with 11 positions matching TRBD1. With 3 bases clipped from V and 1 base from J, the junction kept 2 bases outside the gene matches. Germline assignment: CDR1 WNHNN and CDR2 SYGVQD (reference sequence). The CDR3 extends over 15 amino acids. The CDR3 loop reads CASSDGQGASYEQYF. The DNA read from the CDR3 is TGCGCCAGCAGTGATGGACAGGGGGCTTCCTACGAG.

Of note for this clone: The CDR3 extends 3 residues past the end of the read, so its final part is completed from the germline J gene. The chain uses TRBV6-1 and TRBJ2-7, with TRBD1 as a possible D gene (5 bases). Germline V gives CDR1 MNHNS, CDR2 SASEGT. V was cut by 2 bases and J by 6 bases, with 14 bases left in between. The CDR3 has 14 amino acids. CDR3 sequence: CASSERRVWGEQYF. CDR3 DNA (partial): TGTGCCAGCAGTGAACGCAGGGTTTGGGGCGAG.

In the case of this clone: Read sequence stops 3 residues before the CDR3 end, and the germline J gene provides the missing end. This sequence joins TRBV19 and TRBJ1-1, with 10 bases identical to TRBD1. CDR1 is LNHDA and CDR2 is SQIVND in the germline V gene (reference sequence). V lost 4 bases, J lost 4 bases, and 6 bases stayed unmatched. This CDR3 comprises 15 residues. CDR3 DNA (partial): TGTGCCAGTAGTAAACCGGACAGGGGGTCCACTGAA. Translated, it gives CASSKPDRGSTE. The whole CDR3 protein is CASSKPDRGSTEAFF. The entire variable domain, with the rest obtained from reference TRBV19 and TRBJ1-1, is as follows: DGGITQSPKYLFRKEGQNVTLSCEQNLNHDAMYWYRQDPGQGLRLIYYSQIVNDFQKGDIAEGYSVSREKKESFPLTVTSAQKNPTAFYLCASSKPDRGSTEAFFGQGTRLTVV.

In the case of this clone: Read sequence stops 3 residues before the CDR3 end, and the germline J gene provides the missing end. This chain connects TRBV7-9 to TRBJ2-1, with a weak D call TRBD2 (6 bases). Per germline, CDR1 SEHNR and CDR2 FQNEAQ (reference sequence). Trimming removed 1 base at V and 8 bases at J, with 12 bases between. The CDR3 consists of 14 residues. The CDR3 bases that were read are TGTGCCAGCAGCTTAGTGGGCGGGGCAGATGAG. The encoded protein is CASSLVGGADE. The full CDR3 is CASSLVGGADEQFF.

On this clone itself: The read stops 3 residues short of the end of the CDR3; the missing end is completed from the germline J gene. J is TRBJ1-4 and V is TRBV19; D uncertain. Germline V gives CDR1 LNHDA, CDR2 SQIVND (reference sequence). V was trimmed by 5 bases and J by 8 bases, leaving 15 bases between them. CDR3 size: 14 residues. CDR3 DNA (partial): TGTGCCAGTAGTCTATACAGCACTTTGGAAAAA. Translated: CASSLYSTLEK. The full CDR3 protein reads CASSLYSTLEKLFF. The variable domain in full, completed from reference TRBV19 and TRBJ1-4, reads DGGITQSPKYLFRKEGQNVTLSCEQNLNHDAMYWYRQDPGQGLRLIYYSQIVNDFQKGDIAEGYSVSREKKESFPLTVTSAQKNPTAFYLCASSLYSTLEKLFFGSGTQLSVL.

To note about this clone: The CDR3 is cut off 3 residues early in the read; its end comes from the germline J gene. The chain carries TRBV7-2 and TRBJ2-1; perhaps TRBD2 as D (5 bases). This CDR3 has 15 residues. V was cut by 2 bases and J by 8 bases, with 16 bases left in between. CDR1 SGHTA and CDR2 FQGNSA come from the germline V gene. This chain's CDR3 is CASSLYRLDSDEQFF. The sequenced CDR3 bases are TGTGCCAGCAGCTTATACAGACTGGACTCGGATGAG. Full variable domain (outside the CDR3, taken from reference TRBV7-2 and TRBJ2-1): GAGVSQSPSNKVTEKGKDVELRCDPISGHTALYWYRQSLGQGLEFLIYFQGNSAPDKSGLPSDRFSAERTGGSVSTLTIQRTQQEDSAVYLCASSLYRLDSDEQFFGPGTRLTVL.

As regards this clone: The CDR3 goes on 3 residues after the read ends, and that part is filled in from the germline J gene. V is TRBV5-1 and J is TRBJ2-1; D not resolved. V lost 1 base to trimming and J lost 5 bases, with 7 bases between them. Germline loops: CDR1 SGHRS, CDR2 YFSETQ. This CDR3 has 13 amino acids. The DNA read from the CDR3 is TGCGCCAGCAGCTTGTCTCCTAACAATGAG. This gives the protein CASSLSPNNE. The CDR3 in full is CASSLSPNNEQFF.

As concerns this clone: The CDR3 goes on 3 residues after the read ends, and that part is filled in from the germline J gene. The J gene is TRBJ1-5, the V gene TRBV5-1; D is possibly TRBD1 (6 bases). This CDR3 has 15 residues. Trimming removed 5 bases at V and 1 base at J, with 13 bases between. CDR1 is SGHRS, CDR2 YFSETQ, per germline. CDR3 protein: CASRAGTQSNQPQHF. The covered CDR3 bases are TGCGCCAGCAGGGCCGGGACACAAAGCAATCAGCCC.

On this clone: Read sequence stops 3 residues before the CDR3 end, and the germline J gene provides the missing end. The J gene is TRBJ2-5, the V gene TRBV12-3 or TRBV12-4, with D possibly matching TRBD1 (5 bases). The V gene lost 4 bases and the J gene lost 3 bases, with 9 bases spanning the gap. The CDR3 contains 13 residues. CDR3 DNA (partial): TGTGCCAGCAGTTCACAGGAAGAAGAGACC. Protein sequence: CASSSQEEET. The entire CDR3 protein is CASSSQEEETQYF.